This T cell receptor (beta chain) was documented in a study of shared clonotypes between healthy human individuals. Remarks on this clone: What it binds is unknown.

The CDR3 is made up of 14 amino acids. CDR1 LNHDA and CDR2 SQIVND come from the germline V gene (reference sequence). V was trimmed by 4 bases and J by 1 base, leaving 7 bases between them. Within Nashville, Tennessee resided all donors, each a Caucasian adult. General study points: How much donors shared clonotypes was expected to be affected by sequencing depth. The sole specimen, blood, was sampled, and tissue repertoires likely differ.

In the authors' workflow: Filtering was not the same, since immunoSEQ gave junction-only sequences without quality scores. Generated by immunoSEQ multiplex PCR, the TCRdb table keeps only in-frame clones and is missing some. V and J calls and clone size are copied from that table; D and trimming were computed from the DNA. The table has approximately 1,500,000 clones, roughly 95% seen once. Sequenced input: naive CD4+ T cells sorted from blood. Subset denoted: CD45RA+ positively selected. This clonotype was obtained from a man in his thirties or forties in good health. The J gene is TRBJ1-4, the V gene TRBV19; D not certain. As DNA, the CDR3 is TGTGCCAGTAGTACCAGGCTAACTAATGAAAAACTGTTTTTT. Protein: CASSTRLTNEKLFF.